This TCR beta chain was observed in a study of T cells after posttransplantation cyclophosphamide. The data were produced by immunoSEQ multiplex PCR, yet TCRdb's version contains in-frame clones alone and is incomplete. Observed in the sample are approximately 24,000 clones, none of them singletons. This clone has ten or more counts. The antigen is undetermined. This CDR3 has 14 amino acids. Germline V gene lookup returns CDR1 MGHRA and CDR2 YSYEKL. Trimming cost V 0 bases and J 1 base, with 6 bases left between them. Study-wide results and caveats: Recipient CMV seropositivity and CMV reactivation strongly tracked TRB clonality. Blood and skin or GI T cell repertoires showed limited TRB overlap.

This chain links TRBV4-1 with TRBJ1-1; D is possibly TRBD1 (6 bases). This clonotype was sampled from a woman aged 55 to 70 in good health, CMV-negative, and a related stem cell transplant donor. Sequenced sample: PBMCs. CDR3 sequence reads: CASSQEGANTEAFF. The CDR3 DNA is TGCGCCAGCAGCCAAGAGGGGGCGAACACTGAAGCTTTCTTT.